This T cell receptor (beta chain) was obtained from a study of shared clonotypes between healthy human individuals. Whole-study context: For every donor, three CD4 naive, three CD4 memory, two CD8 naive and one CD8 memory plates were used.

Measured with immunoSEQ multiplex PCR; TCRdb has only the in-frame clones, and not every one. The sample has around 2,000,000 clones, 85% to 95% seen once. Looked up from germline, CDR1 is SGDLS and CDR2 is YYNGEE. The CDR3 runs 15 residues. V lost 3 bases to trimming and J lost 0 bases, with 12 bases between them. This clonotype was sampled from a man aged 18 to 30 in good health. The V and J genes are TRBV9 and TRBJ2-5; a weak D match, TRBD2 (5 bases). What was sequenced was naive CD4+ T cells sorted from blood. Subset reported: CD45RA+ positively selected. The CDR3 DNA sequence: TGTGCCAGCAGCGCCCGGGGAGCGTACCAAGAGACCCAGTACTTC. Its protein is CASSARGAYQETQYF.